The clone carrying this T cell receptor beta chain was seen more than once but under ten times. These data belong to a study of blood T cells in healthy people across ages. Combining a sample-barcoded 5' primer with a J-beta primer mix, a second PCR ran for about 7 to 12 cycles. TCRdb analysed the 5' RACE reads with MiXCR anew, one entry per CDR3 protein. The sample has roughly 800,000 distinct CDR3 sequences; approximately 24% are singletons. From germline, CDR1 is SGHTA and CDR2 FQGNSA. The V and J ends lost 2 bases and 0 bases respectively, with 11 bases between them. The CDR3 consists of 17 residues. The same specimen was also included in a second study, on T cells of mothers and their children.

Sequencing used blood. The receptor's source is a boy aged 5-17 years in good health. The rearrangement uses TRBV7-2 and TRBJ2-6; D not resolved. The CDR3 here is CASSLTDEASGANVLTF. In DNA form, the CDR3 reads TGTGCCAGCAGCTTAACAGACGAGGCCTCTGGGGCCAACGTCCTGACTTTC. Using reference TRBV7-2 and TRBJ2-6 for the parts outside the CDR3, the full variable domain is GAGVSQSPSNKVTEKGKDVELRCDPISGHTALYWYRQSLGQGLEFLIYFQGNSAPDKSGLPSDRFSAERTGGSVSTLTIQRTQQEDSAVYLCASSLTDEASGANVLTFGAGSRLTVL.